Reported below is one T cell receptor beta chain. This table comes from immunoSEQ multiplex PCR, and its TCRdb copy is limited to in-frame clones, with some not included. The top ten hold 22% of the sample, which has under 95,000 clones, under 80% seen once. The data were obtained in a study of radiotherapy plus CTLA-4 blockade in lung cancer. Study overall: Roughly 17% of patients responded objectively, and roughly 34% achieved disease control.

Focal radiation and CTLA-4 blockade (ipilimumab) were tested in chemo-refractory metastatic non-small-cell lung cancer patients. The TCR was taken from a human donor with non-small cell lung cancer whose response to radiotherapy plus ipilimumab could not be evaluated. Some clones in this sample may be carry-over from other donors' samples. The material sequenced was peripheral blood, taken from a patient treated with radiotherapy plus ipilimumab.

The CDR3 region is CSVGGPASDTQYF. The CDR3 DNA reads TGCAGCGTTGGGGGGCCGGCGTCAGATACGCAGTATTTT. The chain links TRBV29-1 to TRBJ2-3; possible D gene TRBD1, 6 bases. Trimming took 4 bases from V and 4 from J, leaving 12 bases between them. Germline CDR1 is SQVTM and CDR2 is ANQGSEA. This CDR3 is built from 13 residues.